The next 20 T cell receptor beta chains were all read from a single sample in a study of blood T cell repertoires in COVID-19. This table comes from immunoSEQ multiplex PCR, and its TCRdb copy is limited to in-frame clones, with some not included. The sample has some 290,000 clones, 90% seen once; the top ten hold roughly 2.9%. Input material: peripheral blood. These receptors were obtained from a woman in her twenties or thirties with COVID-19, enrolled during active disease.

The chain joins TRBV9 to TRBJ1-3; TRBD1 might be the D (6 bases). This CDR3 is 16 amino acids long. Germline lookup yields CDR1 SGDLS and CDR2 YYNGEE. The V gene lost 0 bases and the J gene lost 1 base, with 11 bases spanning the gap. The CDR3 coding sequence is TGTGCCAGCAGCGTAGAGGTGAGGGGGTCTGGAAACACCATATATTTT. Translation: CASSVEVRGSGNTIYF.

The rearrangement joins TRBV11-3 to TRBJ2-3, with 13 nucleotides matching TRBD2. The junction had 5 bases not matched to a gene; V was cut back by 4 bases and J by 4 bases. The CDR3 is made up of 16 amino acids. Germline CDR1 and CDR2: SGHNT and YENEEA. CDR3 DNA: TGTGCCAGCAGCTCCCGGACTAGCGGGAGTGCAGATACGCAGTATTTT. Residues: CASSSRTSGSADTQYF.

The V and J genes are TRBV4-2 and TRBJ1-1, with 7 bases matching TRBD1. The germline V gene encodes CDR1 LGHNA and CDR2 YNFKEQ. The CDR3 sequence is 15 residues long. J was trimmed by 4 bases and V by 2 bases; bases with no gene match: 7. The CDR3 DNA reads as TGTGCCAGCAGCCAACCAGACAGGGCGAGCACTGAAGCTTTCTTT. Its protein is CASSQPDRASTEAFF.

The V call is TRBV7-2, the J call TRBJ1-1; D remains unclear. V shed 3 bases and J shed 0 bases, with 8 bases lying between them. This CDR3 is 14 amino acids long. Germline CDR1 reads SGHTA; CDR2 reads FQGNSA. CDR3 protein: CASSLGRVNTEAFF. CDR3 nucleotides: TGTGCCAGCAGCTTGGGCAGAGTGAACACTGAAGCTTTCTTT.

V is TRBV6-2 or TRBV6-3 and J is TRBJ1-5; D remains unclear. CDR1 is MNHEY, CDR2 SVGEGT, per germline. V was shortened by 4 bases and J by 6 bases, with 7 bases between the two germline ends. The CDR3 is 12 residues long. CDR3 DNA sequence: TGTGCCAGCAGTTCATCGGGTCAGCCCCAGCATTTT. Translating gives CASSSSGQPQHF.

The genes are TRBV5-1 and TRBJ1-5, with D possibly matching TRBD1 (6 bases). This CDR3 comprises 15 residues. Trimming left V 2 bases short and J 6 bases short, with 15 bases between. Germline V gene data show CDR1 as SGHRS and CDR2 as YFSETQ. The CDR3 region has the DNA TGCGCCAGCAGCTTTAGCGGGGGCGGAGGTCAGCCCCAGCATTTT. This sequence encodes CASSFSGGGGQPQHF. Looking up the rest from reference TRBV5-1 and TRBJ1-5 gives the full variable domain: KAGVTQTPRYLIKTRGQQVTLSCSPISGHRSVSWYQQTPGQGLQFLFEYFSETQRNKGNFPGRFSGRQFSNSRSEMNVSTLELGDSALYLCASSFSGGGGQPQHFGDGTRLSIL.

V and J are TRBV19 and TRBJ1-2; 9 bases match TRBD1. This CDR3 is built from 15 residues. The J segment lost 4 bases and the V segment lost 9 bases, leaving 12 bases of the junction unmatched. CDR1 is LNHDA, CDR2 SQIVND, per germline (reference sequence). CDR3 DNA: TGTGCCAGCCGAGGGGACAGGGATTTCCTCTATGGCTACACCTTC. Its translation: CASRGDRDFLYGYTF.

CDR3: CAWSVGGTFDQPQHF. CDR3 nucleotides: TGTGCCTGGAGTGTAGGAGGGACGTTCGATCAGCCCCAGCATTTT. The V gene is TRBV30, the J gene TRBJ1-5; a possible D gene is TRBD1 (5 bases). The CDR3 spans 15 residues. Trimming took off 0 bases at V and 5 bases at J, with 14 bases between the two ends. CDR1 GTSNPN and CDR2 SVGIG come from the germline V gene (reference sequence).

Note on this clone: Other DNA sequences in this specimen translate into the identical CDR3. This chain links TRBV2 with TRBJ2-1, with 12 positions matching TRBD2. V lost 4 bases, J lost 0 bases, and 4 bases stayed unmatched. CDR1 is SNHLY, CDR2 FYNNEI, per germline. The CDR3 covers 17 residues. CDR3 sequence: CASSGLAGGSSYNEQFF. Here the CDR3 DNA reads TGTGCCAGCAGTGGGCTAGCGGGGGGGAGCTCCTACAATGAGCAGTTCTTC.

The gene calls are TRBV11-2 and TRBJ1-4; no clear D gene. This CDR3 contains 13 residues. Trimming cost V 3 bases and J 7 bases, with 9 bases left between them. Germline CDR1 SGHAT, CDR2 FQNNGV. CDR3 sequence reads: CASSFNGGEKLFF. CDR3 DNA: TGTGCCAGCAGCTTCAACGGCGGTGAAAAACTGTTTTTT.

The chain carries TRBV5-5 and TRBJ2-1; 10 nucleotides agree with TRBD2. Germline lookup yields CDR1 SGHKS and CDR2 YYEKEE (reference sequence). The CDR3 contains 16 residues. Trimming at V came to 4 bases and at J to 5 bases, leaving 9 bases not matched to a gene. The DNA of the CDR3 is TGTGCCAGCAGCCCATGGGCTAGCGGGAGTAACAATGAGCAGTTCTTC. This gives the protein CASSPWASGSNNEQFF. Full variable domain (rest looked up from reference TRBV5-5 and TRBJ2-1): DAGVTQSPTHLIKTRGQQVTLRCSPISGHKSVSWYQQVLGQGPQFIFQYYEKEERGRGNFPDRFSARQFPNYSSELNVNALLLGDSALYLCASSPWASGSNNEQFFGPGTRLTVL.

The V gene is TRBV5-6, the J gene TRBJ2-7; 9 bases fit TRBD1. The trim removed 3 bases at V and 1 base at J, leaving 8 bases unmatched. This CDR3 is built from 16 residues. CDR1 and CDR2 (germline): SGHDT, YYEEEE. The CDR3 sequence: CASSYLPGQGSYEQYF. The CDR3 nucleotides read TGTGCCAGCAGCTACTTACCGGGACAGGGTTCCTACGAGCAGTACTTC.

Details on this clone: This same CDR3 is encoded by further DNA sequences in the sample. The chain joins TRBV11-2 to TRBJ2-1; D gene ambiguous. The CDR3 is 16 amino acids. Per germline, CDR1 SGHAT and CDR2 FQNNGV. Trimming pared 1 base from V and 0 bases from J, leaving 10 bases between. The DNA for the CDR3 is TGTGCCAGCAGCTTAGGTGGAGCCTCCTCCTACAATGAGCAGTTCTTC. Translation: CASSLGGASSYNEQFF. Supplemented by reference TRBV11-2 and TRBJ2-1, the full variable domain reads EAGVAQSPRYKIIEKRQSVAFWCNPISGHATLYWYQQILGQGPKLLIQFQNNGVVDDSQLPKDRFSAERLKGVDSTLKIQPAKLEDSAVYLCASSLGGASSYNEQFFGPGTRLTVL.

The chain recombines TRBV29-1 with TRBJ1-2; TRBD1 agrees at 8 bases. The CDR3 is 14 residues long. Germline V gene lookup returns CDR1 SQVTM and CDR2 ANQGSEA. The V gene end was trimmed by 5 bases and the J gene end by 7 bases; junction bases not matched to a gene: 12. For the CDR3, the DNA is TGCAGCGTTTCGGGACAGGAGGTTACCGGTGGCTACACCTTC. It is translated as CSVSGQEVTGGYTF.

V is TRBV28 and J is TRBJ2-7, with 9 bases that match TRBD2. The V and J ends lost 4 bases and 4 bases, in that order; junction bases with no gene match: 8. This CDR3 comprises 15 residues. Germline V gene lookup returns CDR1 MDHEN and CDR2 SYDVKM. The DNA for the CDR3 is TGTGCCAGCAGTTCAAATAGCGGGGGCCGGTACGAGCAGTACTTC. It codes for CASSSNSGGRYEQYF. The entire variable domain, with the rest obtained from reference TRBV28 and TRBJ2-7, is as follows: DVKVTQSSRYLVKRTGEKVFLECVQDMDHENMFWYRQDPGLGLRLIYFSYDVKMKEKGDIPEGYSVSREKKERFSLILESASTNQTSMYLCASSSNSGGRYEQYFGPGTRLTVT.

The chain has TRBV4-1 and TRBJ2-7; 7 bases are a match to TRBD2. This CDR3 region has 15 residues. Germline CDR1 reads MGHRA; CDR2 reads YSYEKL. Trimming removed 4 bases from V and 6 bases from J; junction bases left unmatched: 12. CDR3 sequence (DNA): TGCGCCAGCAGCCGATCTAGCGGAGCTGGGGGCGAGCAGTACTTC. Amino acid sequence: CASSRSSGAGGEQYF.

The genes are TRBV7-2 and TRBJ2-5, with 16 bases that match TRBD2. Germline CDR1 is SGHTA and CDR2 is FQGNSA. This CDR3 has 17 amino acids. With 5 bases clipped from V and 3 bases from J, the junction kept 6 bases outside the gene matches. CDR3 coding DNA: TGTGCCAGCAGCCCGCCGGGACTAGCGGGAGGGAAAGAGACCCAGTACTTC. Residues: CASSPPGLAGGKETQYF.

The CDR3: CASSPSKGLAPLDEQFF. The CDR3 nucleotides are TGCGCCAGCAGCCCAAGTAAAGGACTAGCGCCTCTCGATGAGCAGTTCTTC. The chain employs TRBV5-1 and TRBJ2-1, with 9 bases aligning to TRBD2. CDR1 and CDR2 (germline): SGHRS, YFSETQ. After removal of 4 bases from V and 8 bases from J, the junction contained 16 bases not matched to a gene. This CDR3 comprises 17 residues. Combining the CDR3 with reference TRBV5-1 and TRBJ2-1 gives the whole variable domain KAGVTQTPRYLIKTRGQQVTLSCSPISGHRSVSWYQQTPGQGLQFLFEYFSETQRNKGNFPGRFSGRQFSNSRSEMNVSTLELGDSALYLCASSPSKGLAPLDEQFFGPGTRLTVL.

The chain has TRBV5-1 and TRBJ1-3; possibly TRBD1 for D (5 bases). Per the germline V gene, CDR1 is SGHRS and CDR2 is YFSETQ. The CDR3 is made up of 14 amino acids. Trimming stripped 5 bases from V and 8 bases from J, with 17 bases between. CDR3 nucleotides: TGCGCCAGCAGGCTGGAGGGACCGCTAGACACCATATATTTT. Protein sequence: CASRLEGPLDTIYF.

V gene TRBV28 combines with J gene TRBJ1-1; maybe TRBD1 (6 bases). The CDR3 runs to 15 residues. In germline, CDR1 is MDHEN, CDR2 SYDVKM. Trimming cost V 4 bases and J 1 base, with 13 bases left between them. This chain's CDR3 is CASSSTGWKNTEAFF. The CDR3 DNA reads TGTGCCAGCAGTTCCACAGGGTGGAAGAACACTGAAGCTTTCTTT.